A selection of T cell receptor beta chains follows, all from one sample in a study of shared clonotypes between healthy human individuals. This table comes from immunoSEQ multiplex PCR, and its TCRdb copy is limited to in-frame clones, with some not included. The table records 190,000 or so clones, 80% to 95% of them present only once. Input material: naive CD4+ T cells sorted from blood. The source is a woman in her twenties or thirties in good health. CDR3s include the opening cysteine and the closing phenylalanine or tryptophan. Each record gives: V gene, clone size, J gene, D gene, CDR3 DNA, CDR3 protein. A D gene is named only where the DNA matches it firmly. Size is omitted from some rows. Given values are once, few, many or a class for expanded clones.

TRBV6-1,-,TRBJ2-7,TRBD1,TGTGCCAGCAGTAGCCCGGGACAGGCCGCCGAGCAGTACTTC,CASSSPGQAAEQYF
TRBV29-1,-,TRBJ2-1,TRBD1,TGCAGCGTCCGGGCTCTAGGGCAGGGGGCTTCGGGCTACAATGAGCAGTTCTTC,CSVRALGQGASGYNEQFF
TRBV18,-,TRBJ2-5,-,TGTGCCAGCTCACCGCTTCAAGAGACCCAGTACTTC,CASSPLQETQYF
TRBV27,-,TRBJ2-7,-,TGTGCCAGCAGTCCCCACAGGGCAGGGATTCCCTACGAGCAGTACTTC,CASSPHRAGIPYEQYF
TRBV21-1,-,TRBJ2-7,-,TGTGCCAGCAGCACTCAAGGACTAGGCGAGCAGTACTTC,CASSTQGLGEQYF
TRBV5-6,-,TRBJ1-5,TRBD1,TGTGCCAGCAGCCGCCGGACAGGGGATAGCAATCAGCCCCAGCATTTT,CASSRRTGDSNQPQHF
TRBV9,-,TRBJ2-7,TRBD2,TGTGCCAGCAGCTCGGGACTAGCCACGAATCAGTACTTC,CASSSGLATNQYF
TRBV4-2,-,TRBJ2-2,TRBD2,TGTGCCAGCAGCCTACATCTAGCGGGAGGGACCGGGGAGCTGTTTTTT,CASSLHLAGGTGELFF
TRBV11-2,-,TRBJ2-5,-,TGTGCCAGCAGCTTAGGTCCGAACCCCCAAGAGACCCAGTACTTC,CASSLGPNPQETQYF
TRBV19,-,TRBJ2-7,-,TGTGCCAGTAGTAAACCGGGATTTGGCGGGTCCGAGCAGTACTTC,CASSKPGFGGSEQYF
TRBV7-8,-,TRBJ2-7,TRBD1,TGTGCCAGCAGCTTAAGCTTATCCGGGACAGGCCACTACGAGCAGTACTTC,CASSLSLSGTGHYEQYF
TRBV30,-,TRBJ1-5,-,TGTGCCTGGAGTATCAACAGGGATCAGCCCCAGCATTTT,CAWSINRDQPQHF
TRBV28,-,TRBJ2-6,-,TGTGCCAGCAGTGATTGCTTGACACAAAGTCGGGCCAACGTCCTGACTTTC,CASSDCLTQSRANVLTF
TRBV18,few,TRBJ2-7,-,TGTGCCAGCTCACCACAGGGGGTCGGGTACGAGCAGTACTTC,CASSPQGVGYEQYF
TRBV6-1,-,TRBJ2-7,-,TGTGCCAGCAGATGGGCCGTCGGGGGGCAGTACTTC,CASRWAVGGQYF
TRBV27,-,TRBJ2-3,-,TGTGCCAGCAGCCCCATTTTGAGCACAGATACGCAGTATTTT,CASSPILSTDTQYF
TRBV2,-,TRBJ1-5,-,TGTGCCAGCAGTTGGCAGGCAGATAGCAATCAGCCCCAGCATTTT,CASSWQADSNQPQHF
TRBV5-5,-,TRBJ2-7,-,TGTGCCAGCAGCTCCTCCGGGACATCGAGCTCCTACGAGCAGTACTTC,CASSSSGTSSSYEQYF
TRBV28,-,TRBJ2-7,-,TGTGCCAGCAACCCTGCCTCGGGCGGGAAGTCCTACGAGCAGTACTTC,CASNPASGGKSYEQYF
TRBV28,-,TRBJ2-4,TRBD1,TGTGCCAGCAGTACTACCGGGACAGGGTTGACCATTCAGTACTTC,CASSTTGTGLTIQYF
TRBV6-1,-,TRBJ2-7,TRBD2,TGTGCCAGCAGGGACATAGCGGGTGGGGCCTACGAGCAGTACTTC,CASRDIAGGAYEQYF
TRBV2,-,TRBJ2-6,TRBD2,TGTGCCAGCAGGGGAGGACTAGCGGGCGCTCACTCTGGGGCCAACGTCCTGACTTTC,CASRGGLAGAHSGANVLTF
TRBV19,-,TRBJ2-2,TRBD1,TGTGCCAGTAGTATAGCCCCGCAGGGGGCGGGCACCGGGGAGCTGTTTTTT,CASSIAPQGAGTGELFF
TRBV28,-,TRBJ2-7,-,TGTGCCAGCAGTTTATCCGGGGGCAATTACGAGCAGTACTTC,CASSLSGGNYEQYF
TRBV27,-,TRBJ2-1,TRBD2,TGTGCCAGCAGGACTAGCGGGAGCTCGTATGAGCAGTTCTTC,CASRTSGSSYEQFF
TRBV7-9,-,TRBJ1-1,-,TGTGCCAGCAGCTTAGTCTCCTCGAACACTGAAGCTTTCTTT,CASSLVSSNTEAFF
TRBV27,-,TRBJ1-2,-,TGTGCCAGCAGTTTAATGGGCAGACCATCCTATGGCTACACCTTC,CASSLMGRPSYGYTF
TRBV18,-,TRBJ1-1,-,TGTGCCAGCTCACCACAAGGGGTCATTGAAGCTTTCTTT,CASSPQGVIEAFF
TRBV13,-,TRBJ2-1,TRBD2,TGTGCCAGCAGCTCCCCCCTAGGCGGGAGGGCCGGTGAGCAGTTCTTC,CASSSPLGGRAGEQFF
TRBV6-1,-,TRBJ2-7,TRBD1,TGTGCCAGCAGTGAAAGGAACAGGGGTGGTGAGCAGTACTTC,CASSERNRGGEQYF
TRBV18,-,TRBJ2-1,TRBD2,TGTGCCAGCTCACCTGCAGCGGGAAACCCCGTGGGGTACAATGAGCAGTTCTTC,CASSPAAGNPVGYNEQFF
TRBV19,-,TRBJ2-6,-,TGTGCCAGTAGTGACAGTCCTGGGGCCAACGTCCTGACTTTC,CASSDSPGANVLTF
TRBV11-2,-,TRBJ2-3,-,TGTGCCAGCAGCATCGTCCCAGATACGCAGTATTTT,CASSIVPDTQYF
TRBV7-9,-,TRBJ2-7,-,TGTGCCAGCAGCCTCTATCAGTTAGCATCTACCCCCTACGAGCAGTACTTC,CASSLYQLASTPYEQYF
TRBV30,few,TRBJ1-1,-,TGTGCCTGGAGTTCGGGGGCGAACACTGAAGCTTTCTTT,CAWSSGANTEAFF
TRBV19,-,TRBJ1-5,-,TGTGCCAGTAGATTCGGCAGGGCGCATCAGCCCCAGCATTTT,CASRFGRAHQPQHF
TRBV27,-,TRBJ1-3,-,TGTGCCAGCAGTTTATCCTGGGTCTCTGGAAACACCATATATTTT,CASSLSWVSGNTIYF